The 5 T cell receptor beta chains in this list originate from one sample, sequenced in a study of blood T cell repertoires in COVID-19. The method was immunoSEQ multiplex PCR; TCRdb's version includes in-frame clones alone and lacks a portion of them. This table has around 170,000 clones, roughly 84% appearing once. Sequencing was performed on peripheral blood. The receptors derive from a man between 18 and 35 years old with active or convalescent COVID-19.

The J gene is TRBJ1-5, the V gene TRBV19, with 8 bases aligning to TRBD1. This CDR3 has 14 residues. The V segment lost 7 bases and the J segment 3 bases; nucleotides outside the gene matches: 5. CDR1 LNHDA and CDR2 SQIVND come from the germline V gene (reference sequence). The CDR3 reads CASTEGQDNQPQHF. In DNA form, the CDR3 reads TGTGCCAGTACCGAGGGACAGGACAATCAGCCCCAGCATTTT.

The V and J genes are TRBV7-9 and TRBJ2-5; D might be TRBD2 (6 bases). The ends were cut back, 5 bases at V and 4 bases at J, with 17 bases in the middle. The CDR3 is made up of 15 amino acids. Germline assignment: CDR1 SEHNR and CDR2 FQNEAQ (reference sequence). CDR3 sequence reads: CASSLSGGGGETQYF. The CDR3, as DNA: TGTGCCAGCAGCCTGAGTGGGGGAGGAGGAGAGACCCAGTACTTC.

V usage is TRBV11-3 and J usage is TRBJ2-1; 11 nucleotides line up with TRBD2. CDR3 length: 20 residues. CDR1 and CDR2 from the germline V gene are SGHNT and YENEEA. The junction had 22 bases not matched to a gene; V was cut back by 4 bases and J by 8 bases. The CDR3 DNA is TGTGCCAGCAGCTCCACACTCGCCGCCGGACTAGCGGGTGATTTCGATGAGCAGTTCTTC. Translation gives CASSSTLAAGLAGDFDEQFF.

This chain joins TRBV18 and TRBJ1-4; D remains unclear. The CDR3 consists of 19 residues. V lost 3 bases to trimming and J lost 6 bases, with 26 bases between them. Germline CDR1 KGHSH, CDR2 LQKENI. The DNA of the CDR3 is TGTGCCAGCTCACCCGGGTCCACCGGTCGGGGTGTTTTACATGAAAAACTGTTTTTT. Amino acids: CASSPGSTGRGVLHEKLFF.

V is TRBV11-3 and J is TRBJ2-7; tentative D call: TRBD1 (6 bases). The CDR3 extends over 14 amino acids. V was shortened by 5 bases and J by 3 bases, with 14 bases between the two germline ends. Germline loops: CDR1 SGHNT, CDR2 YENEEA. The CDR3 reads CASSHQGQGYEQYF. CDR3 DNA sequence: TGTGCCAGCAGCCACCAGGGGCAGGGCTACGAGCAGTACTTC.